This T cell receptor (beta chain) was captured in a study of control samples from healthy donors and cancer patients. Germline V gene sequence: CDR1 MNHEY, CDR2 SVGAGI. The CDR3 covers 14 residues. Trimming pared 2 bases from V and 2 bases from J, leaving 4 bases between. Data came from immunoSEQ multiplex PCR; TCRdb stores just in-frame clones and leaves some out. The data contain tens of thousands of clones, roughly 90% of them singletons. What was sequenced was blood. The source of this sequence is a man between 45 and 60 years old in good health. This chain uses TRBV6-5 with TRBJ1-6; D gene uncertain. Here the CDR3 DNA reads TGTGCCAGCAGTTACGAGACCTATAATTCACCCCTCCACTTT. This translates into CASSYETYNSPLHF.